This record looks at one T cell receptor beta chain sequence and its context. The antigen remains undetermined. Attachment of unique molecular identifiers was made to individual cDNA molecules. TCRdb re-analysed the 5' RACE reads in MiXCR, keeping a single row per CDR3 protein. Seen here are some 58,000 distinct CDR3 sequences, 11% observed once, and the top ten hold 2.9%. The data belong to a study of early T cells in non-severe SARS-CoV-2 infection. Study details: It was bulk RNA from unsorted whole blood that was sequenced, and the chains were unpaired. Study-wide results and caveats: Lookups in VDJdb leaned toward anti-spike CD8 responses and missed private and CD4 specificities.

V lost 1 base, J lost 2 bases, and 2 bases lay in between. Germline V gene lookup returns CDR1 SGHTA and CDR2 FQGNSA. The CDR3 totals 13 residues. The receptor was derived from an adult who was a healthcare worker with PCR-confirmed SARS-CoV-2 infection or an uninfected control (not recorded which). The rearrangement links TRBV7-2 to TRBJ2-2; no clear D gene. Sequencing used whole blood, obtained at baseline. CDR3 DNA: TGTGCCAGCAGCTTAGACAACACCGGGGAGCTGTTTTTT. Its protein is CASSLDNTGELFF.